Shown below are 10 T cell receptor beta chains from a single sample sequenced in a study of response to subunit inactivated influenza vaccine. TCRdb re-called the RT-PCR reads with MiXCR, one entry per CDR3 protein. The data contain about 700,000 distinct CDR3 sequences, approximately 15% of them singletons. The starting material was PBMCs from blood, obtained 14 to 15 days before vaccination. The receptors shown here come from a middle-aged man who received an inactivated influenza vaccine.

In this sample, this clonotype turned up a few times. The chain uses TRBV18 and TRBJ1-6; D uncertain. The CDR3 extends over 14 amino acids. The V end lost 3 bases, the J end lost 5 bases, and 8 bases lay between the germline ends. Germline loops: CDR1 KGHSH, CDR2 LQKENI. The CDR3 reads CASSPEWNNSPLHF. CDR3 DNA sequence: TGTGCCAGCTCACCGGAGTGGAATAATTCACCCCTCCACTTT.

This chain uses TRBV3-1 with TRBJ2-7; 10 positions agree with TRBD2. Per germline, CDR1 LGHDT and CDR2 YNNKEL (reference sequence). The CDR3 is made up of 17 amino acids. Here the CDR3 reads CTCSLTGLARGSYEQYF. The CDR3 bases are TGTACCTGCAGTTTGACGGGACTAGCGAGGGGCTCCTACGAGCAGTACTTC.

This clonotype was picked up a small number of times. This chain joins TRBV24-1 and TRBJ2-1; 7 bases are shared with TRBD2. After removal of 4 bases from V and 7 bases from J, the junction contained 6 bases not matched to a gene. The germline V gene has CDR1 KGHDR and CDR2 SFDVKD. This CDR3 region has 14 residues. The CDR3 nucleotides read TGTGCCACCAGTGAATCTGAACTAGCGAATGAGCAGTTCTTC. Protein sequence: CATSESELANEQFF.

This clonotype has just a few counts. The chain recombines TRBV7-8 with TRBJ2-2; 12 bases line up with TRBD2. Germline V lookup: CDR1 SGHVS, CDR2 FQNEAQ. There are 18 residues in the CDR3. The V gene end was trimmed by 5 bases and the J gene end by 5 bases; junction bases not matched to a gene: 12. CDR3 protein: CASSLTLAGGPGTGELFF. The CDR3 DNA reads TGTGCCAGCAGCCTAACCCTAGCGGGAGGGCCAGGGACCGGGGAGCTGTTTTTT.

The CDR3 sequence is CASSLFGQMDTEAFF. CDR3 bases: TGTGCCAGCAGCTTGTTCGGCCAGATGGATACTGAAGCTTTCTTT. The V and J genes are TRBV5-5 and TRBJ1-1; no clear D. Trimming shortened V by 1 base and J by 5 bases, and 15 bases separated the two germline ends. CDR1 is SGHKS and CDR2 is YYEKEE in the germline V gene (reference sequence). CDR3 size: 15 residues. The full variable domain, its missing parts supplied by reference TRBV5-5 and TRBJ1-1, is DAGVTQSPTHLIKTRGQQVTLRCSPISGHKSVSWYQQVLGQGPQFIFQYYEKEERGRGNFPDRFSARQFPNYSSELNVNALLLGDSALYLCASSLFGQMDTEAFFGQGTRLTVV.

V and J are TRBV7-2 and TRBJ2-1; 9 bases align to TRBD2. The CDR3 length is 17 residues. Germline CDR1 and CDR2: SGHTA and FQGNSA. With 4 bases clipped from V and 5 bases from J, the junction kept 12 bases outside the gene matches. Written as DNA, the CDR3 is TGTGCCAGCAGCTACGGGACTAGCCGGGGATTAAACAATGAGCAGTTCTTC. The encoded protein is CASSYGTSRGLNNEQFF.

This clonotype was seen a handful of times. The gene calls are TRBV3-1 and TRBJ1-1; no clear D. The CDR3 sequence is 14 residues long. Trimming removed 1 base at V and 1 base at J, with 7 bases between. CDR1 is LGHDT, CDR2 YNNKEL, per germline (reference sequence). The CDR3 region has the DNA TGTGCCAGCAGCCAAGGCGGTTGGAACACTGAAGCTTTCTTT. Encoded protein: CASSQGGWNTEAFF.

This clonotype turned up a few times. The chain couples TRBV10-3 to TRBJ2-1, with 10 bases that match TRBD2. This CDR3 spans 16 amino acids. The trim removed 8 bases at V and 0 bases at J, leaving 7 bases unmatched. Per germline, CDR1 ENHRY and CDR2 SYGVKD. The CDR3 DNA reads TGTGCCATCGGGGGGCCTAGCGGGAGCTCCTACAATGAGCAGTTCTTC. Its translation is CAIGGPSGSSYNEQFF.

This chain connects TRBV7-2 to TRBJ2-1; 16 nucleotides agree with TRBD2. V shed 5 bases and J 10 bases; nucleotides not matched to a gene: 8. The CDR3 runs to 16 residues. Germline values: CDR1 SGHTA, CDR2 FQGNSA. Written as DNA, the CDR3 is TGTGCCAGCAGCACGGGACTAGCGGGGGGGCCGGGGGAGCAGTTCTTC. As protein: CASSTGLAGGPGEQFF.

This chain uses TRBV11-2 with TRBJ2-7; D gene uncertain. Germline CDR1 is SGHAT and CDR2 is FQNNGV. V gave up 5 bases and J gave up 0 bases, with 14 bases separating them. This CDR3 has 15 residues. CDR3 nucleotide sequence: TGTGCCAGCAGCCACTGGACGCAAAGCTCCTACGAGCAGTACTTC. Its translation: CASSHWTQSSYEQYF.